A single sample is the source of the 30 T cell receptor beta chains below, sequenced in a study of cytomegalovirus exposure and HLA in healthy donors. The PCR employed 60 Vbeta primers together with 13 Jbeta primers. Measured with immunoSEQ multiplex PCR; TCRdb has only the in-frame clones, and not every one. The listing contains some 110,000 clones. Input material: PBMCs. Receptor source: a man aged 18 to 30 in good health and CMV-seronegative.

The chain combines TRBV19 with TRBJ1-2, with D possibly matching TRBD1 (6 bases). Germline-derived CDR1 and CDR2 are LNHDA and SQIVND (reference sequence). Trimming took 0 bases from V and 1 from J, leaving 9 bases between them. The CDR3 contains 15 residues. CDR3 loop: CASSIDQGSNYGYTF. DNA of the CDR3: TGTGCCAGTAGTATAGATCAGGGGAGTAACTATGGCTACACCTTC. The full variable domain, rest sourced from reference TRBV19 and TRBJ1-2, is DGGITQSPKYLFRKEGQNVTLSCEQNLNHDAMYWYRQDPGQGLRLIYYSQIVNDFQKGDIAEGYSVSREKKESFPLTVTSAQKNPTAFYLCASSIDQGSNYGYTFGSGTRLTVV.

The CDR3 nucleotides read TGTGCCAGCAGTGACCGCCTAGGGCTAGCGGGGAACTACAATGAGCAGTTCTTC. Protein sequence: CASSDRLGLAGNYNEQFF. The chain employs TRBV6-4 and TRBJ2-1; 9 positions agree with TRBD2. The germline V gene encodes CDR1 MRHNA and CDR2 SNTAGT. V shed 2 bases and J 3 bases; nucleotides not matched to a gene: 11. The length of the CDR3 is 18 residues.

The chain employs TRBV27 and TRBJ1-2; possibly TRBD1 for D (6 bases). CDR1 and CDR2 (germline): MNHEY, SMNVEV (reference sequence). This CDR3 region has 14 residues. The V and J ends lost 2 bases and 4 bases respectively, with 11 bases between them. The DNA for the CDR3 is TGTGCCAGCAGTTTAAGGACAGCTAGCTATGGCTACACCTTC. This encodes CASSLRTASYGYTF.

The rearrangement links TRBV11-2 to TRBJ1-6, with a weak D call TRBD1 (6 bases). Trimming shortened V by 6 bases and J by 12 bases, and 21 bases separated the two germline ends. The germline V gene has CDR1 SGHAT and CDR2 FQNNGV. This CDR3 has 15 amino acids. The CDR3 bases are TGTGCCAGCAGTCGAATGCGCAGGGGCGGCCAACCCCTCCACTTT. Translating it yields CASSRMRRGGQPLHF.

V and J are TRBV14 and TRBJ2-2, with D perhaps matching TRBD2 (5 bases). The CDR3 is made up of 15 amino acids. Trimming left V 2 bases short and J 6 bases short, with 13 bases between. Germline loops: CDR1 SGHDN, CDR2 FVKESK. CDR3 in amino acids: CASSQLRGRSGELFF. CDR3 DNA sequence: TGTGCCAGCAGCCAACTACGGGGTCGGTCCGGGGAGCTGTTTTTT.

This chain uses TRBV18 with TRBJ2-6; the D is unclear. Germline-derived CDR1 and CDR2 are KGHSH and LQKENI. The CDR3 loop spans 16 amino acids. Trimming removed 3 bases at V and 1 base at J, with 10 bases between. In DNA form, the CDR3 reads TGTGCCAGCTCACCGAGGCACTTATCTGGGGCCAACGTCCTGACTTTC. The encoded protein is CASSPRHLSGANVLTF.

The V gene is TRBV13, the J gene TRBJ2-3; 16 nucleotides agree with TRBD2. The V gene's germline CDR1 is PRHDT and CDR2 FYEKMQ (reference sequence). This CDR3 region has 18 residues. V lost 5 bases, J lost 5 bases, and 10 bases stayed unmatched. CDR3 bases: TGTGCCAGCAGCCTCGGGACTAGCGGGAGGGCGGGGGTAGATACGCAGTATTTT. The encoded protein is CASSLGTSGRAGVDTQYF.

The CDR3: CASSLTDYEQYF. CDR3 coding DNA: TGTGCCAGCAGTCTAACAGATTACGAGCAGTACTTC. The V and J genes are TRBV2 and TRBJ2-7; D remains unclear. V lost 5 bases to trimming and J lost 4 bases, with 9 bases between them. Germline CDR1 reads SNHLY; CDR2 reads FYNNEI. The CDR3 sequence is 12 residues long.

The chain couples TRBV4-2 to TRBJ1-2; the D gene is possibly TRBD1 (6 bases). V was shortened by 0 bases and J by 1 base, with 9 bases between the two germline ends. In germline, CDR1 is LGHNA, CDR2 YNFKEQ. The CDR3 is 15 amino acids. For the CDR3, the DNA is TGTGCCAGCAGCCAAGAGCGCAGGGGTAACTATGGCTACACCTTC. Translation: CASSQERRGNYGYTF.

The rearrangement links TRBV27 to TRBJ2-7; D is perhaps TRBD1 (5 bases). V was shortened by 0 bases and J by 6 bases, with 9 bases between the two germline ends. This CDR3 comprises 13 residues. Germline CDR1 and CDR2: MNHEY and SMNVEV (reference sequence). CDR3 residues: CASSLSRQGEQYF. Here the CDR3 DNA reads TGTGCCAGCAGTTTATCTCGCCAGGGCGAGCAGTACTTC.

The V call is TRBV30, the J call TRBJ1-2, with D uncertain. Looked up from germline, CDR1 is GTSNPN and CDR2 is SVGIG (reference sequence). The V end lost 1 base, the J end lost 8 bases, and 11 bases lay between the germline ends. CDR3 size: 12 residues. DNA for the CDR3: TGTGCCTGGAGTGGGACCGGGGAAGGCTACACCTTC. It encodes CAWSGTGEGYTF.

The J gene is TRBJ2-7, the V gene TRBV5-5; 9 bases are a match to TRBD1. CDR1 SGHKS and CDR2 YYEKEE come from the germline V gene (reference sequence). V dropped 3 bases and J dropped 3; count of bases not matched to a gene: 10. This CDR3 has 16 amino acids. The CDR3 loop is CASSWAGQGGSYEQYF. The CDR3 DNA reads TGTGCCAGCAGCTGGGCGGGACAGGGAGGCAGCTACGAGCAGTACTTC.

J is TRBJ1-5 and V is TRBV7-2, with 7 nucleotides matching TRBD1. The CDR3 loop spans 16 amino acids. Germline V gene data show CDR1 as SGHTA and CDR2 as FQGNSA. Trimming took 2 bases from V and 10 from J; bases not matched to a gene: 14. The CDR3 DNA reads as TGTGCCAGCAGCTTAAGGGGACAGAACCCCCCTGGACCCCAGCATTTT. Residues: CASSLRGQNPPGPQHF.

The chain employs TRBV10-3 and TRBJ1-2; 7 nucleotides align to TRBD1. The CDR3 totals 13 residues. Per the germline V gene, CDR1 is ENHRY and CDR2 is SYGVKD. After removal of 5 bases from V and 2 bases from J, the junction contained 2 bases not matched to a gene. In DNA, the CDR3 is TGTGCCATCAGTAGGACAGGCAACTATGGCTACACCTTC. Its translation: CAISRTGNYGYTF.

This sequence joins TRBV6-5 and TRBJ2-1, with D perhaps TRBD2 (5 bases). The ends were cut back, 2 bases at V and 0 bases at J, with 11 bases in the middle. Germline CDR1 is MNHEY and CDR2 is SVGAGI. The CDR3 contains 16 residues. The CDR3 DNA is TGTGCCAGCAGTTACACCCTAAGCGGCTCCTACAATGAGCAGTTCTTC. This gives the protein CASSYTLSGSYNEQFF.

This sequence joins TRBV6-1 and TRBJ1-2, with unresolved D. The CDR3 spans 14 residues. Deletions cut 0 bases from V and 4 bases from J, with 9 bases between. Germline assignment: CDR1 MNHNS and CDR2 SASEGT. This chain's CDR3 is CASSEATGRYGYTF. For the CDR3, the DNA is TGTGCCAGCAGTGAAGCTACGGGTCGCTATGGCTACACCTTC.

This rearrangement joins TRBV19 to TRBJ2-1; D unclear. Trimming removed 5 bases from V and 9 bases from J, with 5 bases in between. This CDR3 is built from 10 residues. Per the germline V gene, CDR1 is LNHDA and CDR2 is SQIVND (reference sequence). The CDR3 DNA reads as TGTGCCAGTAGTTTCGGTGAGCAGTTCTTC. This sequence encodes CASSFGEQFF. Supplemented by reference TRBV19 and TRBJ2-1, the full variable domain reads DGGITQSPKYLFRKEGQNVTLSCEQNLNHDAMYWYRQDPGQGLRLIYYSQIVNDFQKGDIAEGYSVSREKKESFPLTVTSAQKNPTAFYLCASSFGEQFFGPGTRLTVL.

The chain employs TRBV19 and TRBJ1-2; D is ambiguous. The CDR3 has 14 amino acids. The V gene lost 1 base and the J gene lost 3 bases, with 9 bases spanning the gap. From germline, CDR1 is LNHDA and CDR2 SQIVND (reference sequence). The CDR3 DNA reads as TGTGCCAGTAGTATAGCACCGGTTGACTATGGCTACACCTTC. Translated, it gives CASSIAPVDYGYTF.

This chain links TRBV19 with TRBJ2-1; D is unclear. The CDR3 covers 11 residues. V was shortened by 4 bases and J by 5 bases, with 3 bases between the two germline ends. Germline CDR1 LNHDA, CDR2 SQIVND (reference sequence). The CDR3 is CASSTDNEQFF. Here the CDR3 DNA reads TGTGCCAGTAGTACGGACAATGAGCAGTTCTTC.

This CDR3 is CASSQDTIEREGLYEQYF. In nucleotides, the CDR3 is TGCGCCAGCAGCCAAGACACAATCGAGCGGGAGGGCCTGTACGAGCAGTACTTC. This chain joins TRBV4-1 and TRBJ2-7, with TRBD2 matching over 10 bases. The ends lost 0 bases at V and 4 bases at J; junction bases unmatched: 12. The CDR3 runs 18 residues. Looked up from germline, CDR1 is MGHRA and CDR2 is YSYEKL.

The rearrangement joins TRBV29-1 to TRBJ1-5; a possible D gene is TRBD1 (5 bases). V lost 6 bases, J lost 0 bases, and 18 bases lay in between. Germline values: CDR1 SQVTM, CDR2 ANQGSEA. The CDR3 contains 16 residues. The DNA for the CDR3 is TGCAGCGTCCGAGATCTGTCCAGGGCTAGCAATCAGCCCCAGCATTTT. It codes for CSVRDLSRASNQPQHF. The full variable domain, rest sourced from reference TRBV29-1 and TRBJ1-5, is SAVISQKPSRDICQRGTSLTIQCQVDSQVTMMFWYRQQPGQSLTLIATANQGSEATYESGFVIDKFPISRPNLTFSTLTVSNMSPEDSSIYLCSVRDLSRASNQPQHFGDGTRLSIL.

The chain combines TRBV4-1 with TRBJ1-5, with TRBD1 identical over 10 bases. The V gene's germline CDR1 is MGHRA and CDR2 YSYEKL. This CDR3 comprises 17 residues. The V segment lost 6 bases and the J segment 2 bases; nucleotides outside the gene matches: 10. CDR3 sequence reads: CASRDDRGPRGNQPQHF. The CDR3 DNA is TGCGCCAGCAGGGACGACAGGGGGCCCCGTGGCAATCAGCCCCAGCATTTT.

The chain links TRBV29-1 to TRBJ1-1; no definite D call. CDR1 is SQVTM, CDR2 ANQGSEA, per germline. V gave up 6 bases and J gave up 4 bases, with 15 bases separating them. The CDR3 totals 13 residues. DNA for the CDR3: TGCAGCGTCGAGCGGACCCCTGGCACTGAAGCTTTCTTT. Translated, it gives CSVERTPGTEAFF.

The CDR3 spells CSVGRQPSGGGEKLFF. The CDR3 bases are TGCAGCGTTGGAAGACAACCCTCGGGAGGGGGAGAAAAACTGTTTTTT. The V and J genes are TRBV29-1 and TRBJ1-4, with D possibly being TRBD1 (6 bases). Germline loops: CDR1 SQVTM, CDR2 ANQGSEA. V shed 4 bases and J shed 8 bases, with 23 bases lying between them. The CDR3 sequence is 16 residues long.

V is TRBV27 and J is TRBJ2-7, with TRBD2 identical over 9 bases. The junction had 16 bases not matched to a gene; V was cut back by 7 bases and J by 3 bases. The CDR3 runs 17 residues. The germline gives CDR1 MNHEY, CDR2 SMNVEV (reference sequence). As DNA, the CDR3 is TGTGCCAGCACCCCATATCCGGGTAGCGGGGGAAGCTACGAGCAGTACTTC. Amino acid sequence: CASTPYPGSGGSYEQYF.

In regard to this clone: This CDR3 is also generated by other DNA sequences in the sample. The rearrangement joins TRBV15 to TRBJ1-1, with TRBD1 matching over 7 bases. The CDR3 is made up of 15 amino acids. V trimming: 2 bases; J trimming: 4 bases; junction bases outside the gene matches: 7. The germline V gene encodes CDR1 LNHNV and CDR2 YYDKDF (reference sequence). The CDR3 bases are TGTGCCACCAGCAGACAGACAGGGCGAGCCACTGAAGCTTTCTTT. It yields the protein CATSRQTGRATEAFF. Together with reference TRBV15 and TRBJ1-1, the CDR3 gives the full variable domain: DAMVIQNPRYQVTQFGKPVTLSCSQTLNHNVMYWYQQKSSQAPKLLFHYYDKDFNNEADTPDNFQSRRPNTSFCFLDIRSPGLGDTAMYLCATSRQTGRATEAFFGQGTRLTVV.

The rearrangement joins TRBV25-1 to TRBJ1-1, with a tentative D call TRBD1 (5 bases). Germline assignment: CDR1 MGHDK and CDR2 SYGVNS. V was trimmed by 8 bases and J by 3 bases, leaving 22 bases between them. CDR3 length: 16 amino acids. The CDR3 region is CASLSGHGGVYTEAFF. The CDR3 region has the DNA TGTGCCAGCCTGTCAGGTCACGGAGGGGTTTACACTGAAGCTTTCTTT.

The J gene is TRBJ1-2, the V gene TRBV5-1; unclear D gene. The CDR3 has 14 amino acids. The germline gives CDR1 SGHRS, CDR2 YFSETQ. Trimming shortened V by 0 bases and J by 4 bases, and 10 bases separated the two germline ends. For the CDR3, the DNA is TGCGCCAGCAGCTTGGGGGGAGGAGGCTATGGCTACACCTTC. Translation gives CASSLGGGGYGYTF.

The chain combines TRBV10-1 with TRBJ1-5, with no clear D. Per the germline V gene, CDR1 is WNHNN and CDR2 is SYGVQD (reference sequence). The CDR3 runs 16 residues. The ends were cut back, 7 bases at V and 1 base at J, with 17 bases in the middle. The CDR3 region has the DNA TGCGCCAGCATCGTTCTGGGAGGGAAAAGCAATCAGCCCCAGCATTTT. Protein product: CASIVLGGKSNQPQHF.

The CDR3 reads CASSPTGTYEQYF. CDR3 in DNA: TGTGCCAGCTCACCGACAGGTACCTACGAGCAGTACTTC. J is TRBJ2-7 and V is TRBV18; TRBD1 might be the D (6 bases). V lost 3 bases and J lost 2, with 8 bases in between. The CDR3 length is 13 residues. Germline values: CDR1 KGHSH, CDR2 LQKENI.